The rows below give T cell receptor beta chains drawn from one sample of a study of memory CD4+ T cells and cytomegalovirus serostatus. Profiled with immunoSEQ multiplex PCR; TCRdb holds only in-frame clones, not every one. The sample holds 65,000 to 95,000 clones, 80% seen once. The sample taken for sequencing was memory CD4+ T cells from blood. The receptors were sampled from an adult in good health and CMV-seronegative. CDR3s include the opening cysteine and the closing phenylalanine or tryptophan.

V | CDR3
TRBV7-9 | CASSSGSSTNEKLFF
TRBV12-5 | CASGLGLYQETQYF
TRBV15 | CATSSLGVDTEAFF
TRBV18 | CASSPNYGTSTDTQYF
TRBV6-1 | CASKTGQGDTEAFF
TRBV30 | CAWRSTGNYGYTF
TRBV10-3 | CAISEEQGSPLHF
TRBV6-5 | CASSGLAGPDTQYF
TRBV2 | CASSRFGAGVNQPQHF
TRBV6-5 | CASSYEGVNSPLHF
TRBV6-6 | CASSHTGTSYGYTF
TRBV7-2 | CASSLAVRGGYTF
TRBV15 | CATSRQDRSSYGYTF
TRBV7-2 | CASSWGTAQADTEAFF
TRBV19 | CASSPRTGGGEQYF
TRBV10-1 | CASSESRLAGYNEQFF
TRBV19 | CASSRGQGRLNEQFF
TRBV18 | CASSTGALSYEQYF
TRBV5-4 | CASSFGLAKNIQYF
TRBV5-1 | CASSPTGDNEQFF
TRBV11-2 | CASSYRGSGLAPETQYF
TRBV4-3 | CASSQGTGANYGYTF
TRBV5-8 | CASSKTGRVEKLFF
TRBV5-1 | CASSLTAGQPQHF
TRBV19 | CASSILVGGGDTEAFF
TRBV11-2 | CASSFSTAGQETYGYTF
TRBV30 | CALDSRGGNQPQHF
TRBV2 | CASSILGLRGYTF
TRBV4-1 | CASSQDSQGGNRNTIYF
TRBV19 | CASTDRQGHQPQHF
TRBV27 | CASKMWGHTGELFF
TRBV4-2 | CASSQAGGNSGNTIYF
TRBV4-3 | CASSQDSYNEQFF
TRBV5-1 | CASSLGQGATEAFF
TRBV15 | CATSRDRGATGNTIYF
TRBV10-1 | CASSAGIEEKLFF
TRBV2 | CATTSSWGTEAFF
TRBV19 | CASCRDFRNTEAFF
TRBV6-1 | CASRLAGGNYEQYF
TRBV10-2 | CASRTGDTNEKLFF
TRBV6-1 | CAITGGTRYNQPQHF
TRBV9 | CASSGQGAGYEQYF
TRBV5-1 | CASSLMTGENTEAFF
TRBV7-2 | CASSRSGVETQYF
TRBV5-6 | CASSLVSRWGEQFF
TRBV6-6 | CASSQSLGRYNNEQFF
TRBV27 | CASRFVGQGVQETQYF
TRBV12-5 | CASGLVEDQPQHF
TRBV2 | CASSQYRDSYEQYF